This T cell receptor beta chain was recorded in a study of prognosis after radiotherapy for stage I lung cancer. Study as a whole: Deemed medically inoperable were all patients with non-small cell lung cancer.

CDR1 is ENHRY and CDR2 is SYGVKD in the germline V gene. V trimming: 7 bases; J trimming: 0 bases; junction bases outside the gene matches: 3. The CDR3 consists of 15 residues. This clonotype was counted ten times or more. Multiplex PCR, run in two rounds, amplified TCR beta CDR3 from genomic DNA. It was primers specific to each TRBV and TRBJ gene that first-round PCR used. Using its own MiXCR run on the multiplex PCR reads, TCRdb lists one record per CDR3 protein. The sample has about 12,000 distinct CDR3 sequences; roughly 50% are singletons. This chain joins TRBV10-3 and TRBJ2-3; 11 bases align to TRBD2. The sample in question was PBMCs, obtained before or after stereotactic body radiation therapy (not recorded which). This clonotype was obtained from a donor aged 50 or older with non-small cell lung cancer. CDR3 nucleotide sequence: TGTGCCATCACCCGGACTAGCGGGAGCACAGATACGCAGTATTTT. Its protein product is CAITRTSGSTDTQYF.